The 6 T cell receptor beta chains below all came from one sample that was sequenced in a study of cytomegalovirus exposure and HLA in healthy donors. PCR involved 60 Vbeta and 13 Jbeta primers. Repertoires were generated with immunoSEQ multiplex PCR, while TCRdb's copy carries only in-frame clones and drops some. The sample lists 100,000 to 150,000 clones, approximately 82% occurring once. The sample consisted of PBMCs. The receptors derive from a man between 18 and 35 years old in good health and CMV-seropositive.

The V and J genes are TRBV16 and TRBJ1-6, with a weak D call TRBD1 (5 bases). The CDR3 runs 18 residues. Trimming cost V 4 bases and J 0 bases, with 16 bases left between them. Germline CDR1 KGHSY, CDR2 FQNENV. The CDR3: CASSRTVTESSYNSPLHF. The CDR3 nucleotides are TGTGCCAGCAGCCGGACGGTGACAGAGAGCTCCTATAATTCACCCCTCCACTTT.

The chain couples TRBV30 to TRBJ2-1; 7 nucleotides line up with TRBD2. The CDR3 contains 14 residues. Trimming cost V 5 bases and J 3 bases; bases outside gene matches: 7. Germline assignment: CDR1 GTSNPN and CDR2 SVGIG (reference sequence). The CDR3 DNA is TGTGCCTGGCAGGGAGGGAATCTCTACAATGAGCAGTTCTTC. Amino acid sequence: CAWQGGNLYNEQFF. The full variable domain, in which reference TRBV30 and TRBJ2-1 provide the parts outside the CDR3, is SQTIHQWPATLVQPVGSPLSLECTVEGTSNPNLYWYRQAAGRGLQLLFYSVGIGQISSEVPQNLSASRPQDRQFILSSKKLLLSDSGFYLCAWQGGNLYNEQFFGPGTRLTVL.

This clone was seen a few times. The chain couples TRBV19 to TRBJ1-2; D gene unclear. Trimming removed 1 base at V and 4 bases at J, with 7 bases between. This CDR3 contains 13 residues. Germline loops: CDR1 LNHDA, CDR2 SQIVND (reference sequence). The CDR3 region has the DNA TGTGCCAGTAGTATAGCCGGAGGCTATGGCTACACCTTC. This codes for CASSIAGGYGYTF.

The V gene is TRBV19, the J gene TRBJ2-7, with 10 bases fitting TRBD1. J gave up 4 bases and V 6 bases, and 9 bases lay outside the gene matches. The germline CDR1 and CDR2 sequences are LNHDA and SQIVND (reference sequence). CDR3 size: 15 residues. CDR3 sequence reads: CASSPKWDRGYEQYF. CDR3 nucleotide sequence: TGTGCCAGTAGCCCGAAATGGGACAGGGGATACGAGCAGTACTTC. The entire variable domain, with the rest obtained from reference TRBV19 and TRBJ2-7, is as follows: DGGITQSPKYLFRKEGQNVTLSCEQNLNHDAMYWYRQDPGQGLRLIYYSQIVNDFQKGDIAEGYSVSREKKESFPLTVTSAQKNPTAFYLCASSPKWDRGYEQYFGPGTRLTVT.

This clone was detected only a few times. J is TRBJ2-2 and V is TRBV29-1; TRBD2 matches 10 bases. The germline CDR1 and CDR2 sequences are SQVTM and ANQGSEA. The CDR3 contains 13 residues. J lost 7 bases, V lost 7 bases, and 6 bases had no gene match. In DNA form, the CDR3 reads TGCAGCGGGGGACTAGCGCTTGACGGGGAGCTGTTTTTT. It translates to CSGGLALDGELFF.

V is TRBV5-6 and J is TRBJ2-6; no firm D call. The germline gives CDR1 SGHDT, CDR2 YYEEEE. This CDR3 is built from 16 residues. Trimming pared 4 bases from V and 0 bases from J, leaving 11 bases between. DNA of the CDR3: TGTGCCAGCAGCCCCGTCTATAACTCTGGGGCCAACGTCCTGACTTTC. It encodes CASSPVYNSGANVLTF.